These 26 T cell receptor beta chains originate from one sample sequenced in a study of regulatory T cells in long-lasting Graves disease. Investigators prepared the TCR beta libraries by applying iRepertoire HTBI primers and Arm-PCR of CDR3 regions. TCRdb re-derived calls from the multiplex PCR reads in MiXCR, one entry per CDR3 protein. The top ten clones hold around 40% of a sample with about 660,000 distinct CDR3 sequences, approximately 31% of them seen once. Time point denoted: persistent/refractory GD, antithyroid drugs over 5 years with positive TRAb. Scientists built the TCR library using RNA that was extracted from PBMCs. The specimen was peripheral blood mononuclear cells (PBMCs), collected when the disease was refractory, from a patient treated with antithyroid drugs. These receptors were collected from a female donor with Graves disease.

The gene calls are TRBV7-3 and TRBJ1-1; D uncertain. Trimming took off 5 bases at V and 6 bases at J, with 13 bases between the two ends. Germline V CDR1 and CDR2: SGHTA, FQGTGA. The CDR3 totals 13 residues. The CDR3 region has the DNA TGTGCCAGCAGCGTGGACCCCGAGGCTGAAGCTTTCTTT. It encodes CASSVDPEAEAFF.

The rearrangement links TRBV20-1 to TRBJ1-6; no reliable D call. The CDR3 is 14 residues long. V gave up 6 bases and J gave up 4 bases, with 13 bases separating them. Germline CDR1 is DFQATT and CDR2 is SNEGSKA (reference sequence). The CDR3 coding sequence is TGCAGTGCACGACGGTCACAATATAATTCACCCCTCCACTTT. This encodes CSARRSQYNSPLHF.

In this sample, this clonotype turned up a few times. The V gene is TRBV29-1, the J gene TRBJ1-1; D call uncertain. The CDR3 is 14 amino acids. Trimming removed 7 bases at V and 1 base at J, with 16 bases between. CDR1 SQVTM and CDR2 ANQGSEA come from the germline V gene. CDR3 amino acids: CSALGGGGNTEAFF. The CDR3 DNA reads as TGCAGCGCCCTTGGCGGTGGAGGGAACACTGAAGCTTTCTTT. Based on the CDR3 plus reference TRBV29-1 and TRBJ1-1, the full variable domain is SAVISQKPSRDICQRGTSLTIQCQVDSQVTMMFWYRQQPGQSLTLIATANQGSEATYESGFVIDKFPISRPNLTFSTLTVSNMSPEDSSIYLCSALGGGGNTEAFFGQGTRLTVV.

This clonotype turned up a few times. This chain links TRBV6-5 with TRBJ1-5; 7 bases are a match to TRBD1. Germline V gene data show CDR1 as MNHEY and CDR2 as SVGAGI. The ends lost 2 bases at V and 3 bases at J; junction bases unmatched: 4. The CDR3 loop spans 15 amino acids. CDR3 in DNA: TGTGCCAGCAGTTACCCGGGACAGTACAATCAGCCCCAGCATTTT. This gives the protein CASSYPGQYNQPQHF.

J is TRBJ1-4 and V is TRBV6-2 or TRBV6-3; a weak D match, TRBD1 (6 bases). Looked up from germline, CDR1 is MNHEY and CDR2 is SVGEGT. The CDR3 is 14 amino acids. The V and J ends lost 4 bases and 7 bases respectively, with 13 bases between them. The CDR3 coding sequence is TGTGCCAGCAGTTTATCAGGGGTCGTTGAAAAACTGTTTTTT. It is translated as CASSLSGVVEKLFF.

In its sample, this clonotype was seen many times. The gene calls are TRBV3-1 and TRBJ1-2, with 8 bases lining up with TRBD1. CDR1 LGHDT and CDR2 YNNKEL come from the germline V gene (reference sequence). The CDR3 is 14 amino acids. J was trimmed by 3 bases and V by 3 bases; bases with no gene match: 3. CDR3 bases: TGTGCCAGCAGCCAGACGACAGGGGACTATGGCTACACCTTC. This sequence encodes CASSQTTGDYGYTF.

J is TRBJ1-1 and V is TRBV2; TRBD1 agrees at 9 bases. The V gene end was trimmed by 7 bases and the J gene end by 1 base; junction bases not matched to a gene: 7. The CDR3 totals 15 residues. Germline assignment: CDR1 SNHLY and CDR2 FYNNEI. CDR3 DNA sequence: TGTGCCAGCAACCCCCGGACAGGGGCGAACACTGAAGCTTTCTTT. Its protein is CASNPRTGANTEAFF.

This clonotype has more than one count but fewer than ten. In nucleotides, the CDR3 is TGTGCCAGCAGTGAGGGGCTGAACTCCTACGAGCAGTACTTC. Amino acid sequence: CASSEGLNSYEQYF. V usage is TRBV2 and J usage is TRBJ2-7; D perhaps matches TRBD1 (5 bases). With 3 bases removed from V and 0 bases from J, the gap between germline ends came to 9 bases. This CDR3 is built from 14 residues. CDR1 SNHLY and CDR2 FYNNEI come from the germline V gene. The entire variable domain, with the rest obtained from reference TRBV2 and TRBJ2-7, is as follows: EPEVTQTPSHQVTQMGQEVILRCVPISNHLYFYWYRQILGQKVEFLVSFYNNEISEKSEIFDDQFSVERPDGSNFTLKIRSTKLEDSAMYFCASSEGLNSYEQYFGPGTRLTVT.

J is TRBJ1-4 and V is TRBV25-1; D not certain. V was cut by 5 bases and J by 8 bases, with 18 bases left in between. This CDR3 is built from 15 residues. Germline loops: CDR1 MGHDK, CDR2 SYGVNS. The CDR3 is CASSSTATLGEKLFF. Here the CDR3 DNA reads TGTGCCAGCAGTTCGACGGCTACCCTTGGGGAAAAACTGTTTTTT. The whole variable domain, filled in from reference TRBV25-1 and TRBJ1-4, reads EADIYQTPRYLVIGTGKKITLECSQTMGHDKMYWYQQDPGMELHLIHYSYGVNSTEKGDLSSESTVSRIRTEHFPLTLESARPSHTSQYLCASSSTATLGEKLFFGSGTQLSVL.

This clonotype was found many times. CDR3 amino acids: CASRARPGLDYEQYF. The CDR3 nucleotides read TGTGCCAGCAGAGCAAGACCCGGACTAGACTACGAGCAGTACTTC. The gene calls are TRBV2 and TRBJ2-7, with 7 bases aligning to TRBD2. CDR3 length: 15 amino acids. Looked up from germline, CDR1 is SNHLY and CDR2 is FYNNEI. Unmatched junction bases numbered 11, after V lost 6 bases and J lost 3 bases. The full variable domain, rest sourced from reference TRBV2 and TRBJ2-7, is EPEVTQTPSHQVTQMGQEVILRCVPISNHLYFYWYRQILGQKVEFLVSFYNNEISEKSEIFDDQFSVERPDGSNFTLKIRSTKLEDSAMYFCASRARPGLDYEQYFGPGTRLTVT.

J is TRBJ1-1 and V is TRBV3-1; D is undetermined. Trimming removed 1 base from V and 2 bases from J, with 5 bases in between. Germline loops: CDR1 LGHDT, CDR2 YNNKEL (reference sequence). This CDR3 is built from 13 residues. CDR3 nucleotides: TGTGCCAGCAGCCAAGGTATAAACACTGAAGCTTTCTTT. Translation gives CASSQGINTEAFF.

The rearrangement uses TRBV6-1 and TRBJ2-3, with 12 bases identical to TRBD2. This CDR3 has 16 residues. Trimming cost V 6 bases and J 3 bases; bases outside gene matches: 7. Germline loops: CDR1 MNHNS, CDR2 SASEGT. The CDR3 DNA follows: TGTGCCAGCAGGCCGACTAGCGGGAGTGGTACAGATACGCAGTATTTT. Translated: CASRPTSGSGTDTQYF.

This sequence joins TRBV7-3 and TRBJ2-5; TRBD1 might be the D (5 bases). This CDR3 is 16 amino acids long. V lost 0 bases and J 4 bases, leaving 15 bases between the germline ends. Germline V gene data show CDR1 as SGHTA and CDR2 as FQGTGA. Here the CDR3 reads CASSLTGAVSGETQYF. DNA for the CDR3: TGTGCCAGCAGCTTAACTGGGGCGGTCTCCGGAGAGACCCAGTACTTC.

This clonotype was detected many times. The chain employs TRBV28 and TRBJ1-5, with 10 bases lining up with TRBD1. Unmatched junction bases numbered 16, after V lost 6 bases and J lost 2 bases. Germline V gene lookup returns CDR1 MDHEN and CDR2 SYDVKM. This CDR3 is built from 19 residues. CDR3 region: CASRTTTGGAVLGNQPQHF. The DNA of the CDR3 is TGTGCCAGCAGAACAACGACAGGGGGCGCTGTATTGGGCAATCAGCCCCAGCATTTT.

This clonotype was seen repeatedly, ten times or more. The chain has TRBV5-1 and TRBJ1-6, with 7 nucleotides matching TRBD1. CDR1 and CDR2 (germline): SGHRS, YFSETQ. V shed 4 bases, J shed 7 bases, and the junction held 11 bases outside the gene matches. The CDR3 runs 16 residues. The CDR3 DNA follows: TGCGCCAGCAGCGTATTAGCCGGGACAGACAATTCACCCCTCCACTTT. Encoded protein: CASSVLAGTDNSPLHF.

The CDR3 DNA reads TGTGCCAGCAGCCTTCCCAACCACTCCGACAGCAAAAACATTCAGTACTTC. As protein: CASSLPNHSDSKNIQYF. The chain links TRBV6-1 to TRBJ2-5, with D perhaps matching TRBD1 (5 bases). With the DNA end fitting TRBJ2-4 better, the J assignment may be wrong. This CDR3 spans 17 amino acids. CDR1 is MNHNS, CDR2 SASEGT, per germline.

This clonotype was observed at least ten times. V usage is TRBV12-3 or TRBV12-4 and J usage is TRBJ1-2, with D uncertain. Trimming removed 7 bases from V and 0 bases from J, with 12 bases in between. This CDR3 is built from 14 residues. In DNA, the CDR3 is TGTGCCAGCACCCCCATTACAACTAACTATGGCTACACCTTC. Amino acids: CASTPITTNYGYTF.

There are many counts of this clonotype. The chain joins TRBV6-1 to TRBJ1-5, with 9 nucleotides matching TRBD1. CDR1 is MNHNS, CDR2 SASEGT, per germline. With V trimmed by 1 base and J by 0 bases, 10 bases remained unmatched. This CDR3 has 19 residues. In DNA form, the CDR3 reads TGTGCCAGCAGTGAAGGGACCTGGGGACAGGGATATAGCAATCAGCCCCAGCATTTT. This gives the protein CASSEGTWGQGYSNQPQHF.

The J gene is TRBJ2-5, the V gene TRBV20-1; D unclear. The CDR3 has 11 amino acids. Trimming stripped 2 bases from V and 8 bases from J, with 9 bases between. Germline V lookup: CDR1 DFQATT, CDR2 SNEGSKA (reference sequence). Here the CDR3 DNA reads TGCAGTGCTAGATCTGTCCCTACCCAGTACTTC. Translating it yields CSARSVPTQYF.

This chain joins TRBV11-3 and TRBJ2-2; D remains ambiguous. The germline V gene has CDR1 SGHNT and CDR2 YENEEA. V lost 4 bases to trimming and J lost 1 base, with 4 bases between them. The CDR3 sequence is 13 residues long. CDR3 nucleotides: TGTGCCAGCAGCTGGGTGAACACCGGGGAGCTGTTTTTT. Its translation: CASSWVNTGELFF.

This chain connects TRBV10-3 to TRBJ1-5; D not certain. This CDR3 is 15 amino acids long. Trimming shortened V by 3 bases and J by 0 bases, and 9 bases separated the two germline ends. Germline-derived CDR1 and CDR2 are ENHRY and SYGVKD. The CDR3 sequence is CAISDDEYSNQPQHF. DNA for the CDR3: TGTGCCATCAGTGATGACGAGTATAGCAATCAGCCCCAGCATTTT.

The genes are TRBV12-3 or TRBV12-4 and TRBJ1-5; D not resolved. There are 16 residues in the CDR3. V was cut by 5 bases and J by 1 base, with 15 bases left in between. Here the CDR3 reads CASSGRMGLSNQPQHF. The CDR3 DNA reads as TGTGCCAGCAGTGGTCGGATGGGTTTGAGCAATCAGCCCCAGCATTTT.

This clonotype was counted a few times. The rearrangement uses TRBV11-1 and TRBJ2-7; the match to TRBD1 covers 8 bases. Trimming at V came to 3 bases and at J to 3 bases, leaving 16 bases not matched to a gene. Germline V CDR1 and CDR2: SGHAT, FQDESV (reference sequence). This CDR3 has 18 residues. Here the CDR3 reads CASSLMSTGGYFGYEQYF. In DNA form, the CDR3 reads TGTGCCAGCAGCTTGATGAGTACAGGGGGGTACTTTGGCTACGAGCAGTACTTC.

This clonotype was observed at least ten times. This sequence joins TRBV12-3 or TRBV12-4 and TRBJ2-2, with 9 bases lining up with TRBD1. The CDR3 is 17 amino acids. Germline trimming cut 2 bases from V and 6 bases from J; bases unmatched to any gene: 10. The CDR3 sequence: CASSLFPTGGYAGELFF. The CDR3 DNA follows: TGTGCCAGCAGTTTATTTCCGACAGGGGGTTACGCCGGGGAGCTGTTTTTT.

There are many counts of this clonotype. This chain links TRBV2 with TRBJ2-7; D not resolved. Germline V CDR1 and CDR2: SNHLY, FYNNEI. Trimming left V 8 bases short and J 1 base short, with 21 bases between. The CDR3 extends over 16 amino acids. Here the CDR3 reads CASEDPVGPESYEQYF. CDR3 coding DNA: TGTGCCAGCGAGGATCCTGTGGGTCCAGAATCCTACGAGCAGTACTTC.

The J gene is TRBJ1-4, the V gene TRBV11-2, with no clear D. Germline V lookup: CDR1 SGHAT, CDR2 FQNNGV. The V end was cut by 5 bases, the J end by 2 bases, with 27 bases between. The CDR3 runs to 20 residues. The CDR3 coding sequence is TGTGCCAGCAGCCCCGACGCTTTTGCCTCAAGGGAAATTACTAATGAAAAACTGTTTTTT. Its protein is CASSPDAFASREITNEKLFF.